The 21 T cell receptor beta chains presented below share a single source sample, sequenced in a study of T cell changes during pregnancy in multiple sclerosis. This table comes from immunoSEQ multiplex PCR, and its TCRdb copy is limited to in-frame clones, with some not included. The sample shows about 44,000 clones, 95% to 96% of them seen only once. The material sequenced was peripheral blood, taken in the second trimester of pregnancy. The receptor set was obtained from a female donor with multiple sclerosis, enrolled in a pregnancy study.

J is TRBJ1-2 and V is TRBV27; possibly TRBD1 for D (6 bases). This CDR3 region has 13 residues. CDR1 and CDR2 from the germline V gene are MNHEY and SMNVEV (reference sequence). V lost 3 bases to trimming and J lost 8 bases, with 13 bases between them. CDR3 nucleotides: TGTGCCAGCAGTTTCTCTGGGACATCCGGCTACACCTTC. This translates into CASSFSGTSGYTF.

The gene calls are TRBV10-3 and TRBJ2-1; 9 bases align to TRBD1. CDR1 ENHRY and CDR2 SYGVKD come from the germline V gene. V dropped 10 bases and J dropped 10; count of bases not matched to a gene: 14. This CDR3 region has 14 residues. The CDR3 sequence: CASFTGGARDEQFF. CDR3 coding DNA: TGTGCCAGCTTTACAGGGGGCGCCAGGGACGAGCAGTTCTTC.

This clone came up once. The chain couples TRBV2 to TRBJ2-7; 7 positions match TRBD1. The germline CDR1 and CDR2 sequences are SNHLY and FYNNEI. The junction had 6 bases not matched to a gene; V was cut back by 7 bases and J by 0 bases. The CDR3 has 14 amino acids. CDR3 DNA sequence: TGTGCCAGCACCGCACAGGGGAGCTCCTACGAGCAGTACTTC. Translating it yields CASTAQGSSYEQYF.

As DNA, the CDR3 is TGCGCCAGCCACCCCCAGGGTGTCACCGGGGAGCTGTTTTTT. Encoded protein: CASHPQGVTGELFF. J is TRBJ2-2 and V is TRBV5-1; D may be TRBD1 (5 bases). Trimming took off 7 bases at V and 4 bases at J, with 14 bases between the two ends. The CDR3 is 14 residues long. CDR1 is SGHRS, CDR2 YFSETQ, per germline.

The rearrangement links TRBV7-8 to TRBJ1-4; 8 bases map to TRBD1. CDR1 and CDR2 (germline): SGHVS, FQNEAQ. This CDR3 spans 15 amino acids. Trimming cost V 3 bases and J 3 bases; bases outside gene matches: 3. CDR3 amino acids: CASSFRGPANEKLFF. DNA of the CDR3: TGTGCCAGCAGCTTCAGGGGGCCGGCTAATGAAAAACTGTTTTTT. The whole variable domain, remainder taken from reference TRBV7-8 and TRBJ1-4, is GAGVSQSPRYKVAKRGQDVALRCDPISGHVSLFWYQQALGQGPEFLTYFQNEAQLDKSGLPSDRFFAERPEGSVSTLKIQRTQQEDSAVYLCASSFRGPANEKLFFGSGTQLSVL.

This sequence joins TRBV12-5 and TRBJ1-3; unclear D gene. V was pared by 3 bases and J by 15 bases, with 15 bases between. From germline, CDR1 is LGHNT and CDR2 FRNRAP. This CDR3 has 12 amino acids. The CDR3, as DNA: TGTGCTAGTGGTTTAGCGGGAACCCCCGGATATTTT. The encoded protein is CASGLAGTPGYF.

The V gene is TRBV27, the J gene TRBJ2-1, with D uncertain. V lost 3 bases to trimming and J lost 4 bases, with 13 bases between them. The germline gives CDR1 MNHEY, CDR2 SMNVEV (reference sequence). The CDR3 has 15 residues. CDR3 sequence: CASSLGSPAYNEQFF. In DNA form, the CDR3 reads TGTGCCAGCAGTTTGGGCTCCCCCGCATACAATGAGCAGTTCTTC.

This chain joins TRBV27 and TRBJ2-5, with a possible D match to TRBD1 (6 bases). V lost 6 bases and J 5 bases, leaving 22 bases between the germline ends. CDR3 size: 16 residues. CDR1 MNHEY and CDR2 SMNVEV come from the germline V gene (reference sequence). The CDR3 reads CASSHEVPQGSETQYF. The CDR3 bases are TGTGCCAGCAGCCACGAAGTCCCACAGGGATCCGAGACCCAGTACTTC.

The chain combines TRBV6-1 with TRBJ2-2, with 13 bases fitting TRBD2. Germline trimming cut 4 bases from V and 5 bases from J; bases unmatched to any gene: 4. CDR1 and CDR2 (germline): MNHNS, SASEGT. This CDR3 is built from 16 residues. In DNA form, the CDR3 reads TGTGCCAGCAGTGCGACTAGCGGGGGGAGAACCGGGGAGCTGTTTTTT. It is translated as CASSATSGGRTGELFF.

The CDR3 DNA follows: TGTGCCAGCTCACCGGGAGTGAACACTGAAGCTTTCTTT. It is translated as CASSPGVNTEAFF. The chain recombines TRBV18 with TRBJ1-1; no firm D call. The CDR3 covers 13 residues. The V end lost 3 bases, the J end lost 0 bases, and 5 bases lay between the germline ends. Looked up from germline, CDR1 is KGHSH and CDR2 is LQKENI.

CDR3 protein: CASSRGGGAGEQYF. CDR3 nucleotide sequence: TGTGCCAGCTCACGGGGCGGGGGGGCCGGTGAGCAGTACTTC. The V and J genes are TRBV18 and TRBJ2-7, with 9 bases lining up with TRBD2. The CDR3 is 14 residues long. V was pared by 4 bases and J by 7 bases, with 8 bases of the junction left unmatched. The germline CDR1 and CDR2 sequences are KGHSH and LQKENI.

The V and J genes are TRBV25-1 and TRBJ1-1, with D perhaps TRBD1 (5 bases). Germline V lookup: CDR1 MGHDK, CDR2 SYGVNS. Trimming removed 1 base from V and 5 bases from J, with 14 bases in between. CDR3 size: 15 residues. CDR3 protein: CASSEWGDSGTEAFF. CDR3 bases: TGTGCCAGCAGTGAATGGGGTGACAGTGGGACTGAAGCTTTCTTT.

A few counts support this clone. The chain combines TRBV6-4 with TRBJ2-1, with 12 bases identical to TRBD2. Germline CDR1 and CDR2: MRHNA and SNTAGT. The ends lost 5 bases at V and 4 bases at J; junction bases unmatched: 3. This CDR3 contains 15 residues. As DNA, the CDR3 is TGTGCCAGCAGTTCACTAGCGGGAGGTTACAATGAGCAGTTCTTC. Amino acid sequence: CASSSLAGGYNEQFF.

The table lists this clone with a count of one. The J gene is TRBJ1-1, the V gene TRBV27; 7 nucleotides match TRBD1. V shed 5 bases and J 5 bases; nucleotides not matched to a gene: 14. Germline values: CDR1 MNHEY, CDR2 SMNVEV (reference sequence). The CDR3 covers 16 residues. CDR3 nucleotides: TGTGCCAGCAGTCCAGCGGTGACGGGACAGAATACTGAAGCTTTCTTT. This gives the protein CASSPAVTGQNTEAFF.

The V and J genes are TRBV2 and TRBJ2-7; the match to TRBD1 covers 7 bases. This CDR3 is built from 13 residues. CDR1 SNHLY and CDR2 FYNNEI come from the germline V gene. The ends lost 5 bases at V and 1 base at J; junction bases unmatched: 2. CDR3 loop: CASSRDSSYEQYF. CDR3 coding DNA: TGTGCCAGCAGTCGGGACAGTTCCTACGAGCAGTACTTC.

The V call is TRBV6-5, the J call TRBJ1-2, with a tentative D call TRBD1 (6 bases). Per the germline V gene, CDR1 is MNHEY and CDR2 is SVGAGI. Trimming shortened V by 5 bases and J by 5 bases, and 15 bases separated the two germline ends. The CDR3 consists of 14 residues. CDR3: CASSQQGGKYGYTF. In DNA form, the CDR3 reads TGTGCCAGCAGTCAACAGGGCGGCAAATATGGCTACACCTTC.

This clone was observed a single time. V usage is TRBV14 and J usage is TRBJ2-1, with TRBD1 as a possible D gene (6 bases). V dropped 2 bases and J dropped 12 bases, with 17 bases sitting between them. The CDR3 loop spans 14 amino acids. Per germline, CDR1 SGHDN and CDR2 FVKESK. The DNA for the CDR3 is TGTGCCAGCAGCCAACCCCAGGGGACGGGCAGGCAGTTCTTC. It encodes CASSQPQGTGRQFF.

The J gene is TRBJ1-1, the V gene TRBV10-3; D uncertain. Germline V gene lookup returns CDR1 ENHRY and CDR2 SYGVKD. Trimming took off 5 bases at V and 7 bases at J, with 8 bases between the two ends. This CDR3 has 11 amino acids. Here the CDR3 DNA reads TGTGCCATCAGTACGACAAGTGAAGCTTTCTTT. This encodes CAISTTSEAFF.

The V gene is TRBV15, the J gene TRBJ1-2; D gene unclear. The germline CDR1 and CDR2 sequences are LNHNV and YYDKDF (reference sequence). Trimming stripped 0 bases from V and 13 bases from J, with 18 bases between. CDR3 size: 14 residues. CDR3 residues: CATSRDRPGRESTF. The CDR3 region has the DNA TGTGCCACCAGCAGAGATAGGCCGGGGAGGGAGAGCACCTTC.

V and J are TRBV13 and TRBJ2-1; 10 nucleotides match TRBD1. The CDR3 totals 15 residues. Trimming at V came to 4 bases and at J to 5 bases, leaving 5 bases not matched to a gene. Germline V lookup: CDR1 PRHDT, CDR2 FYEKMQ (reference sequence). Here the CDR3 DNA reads TGTGCCAGCAGCTCTCGACAGGGGGCGAACAATGAGCAGTTCTTC. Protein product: CASSSRQGANNEQFF.

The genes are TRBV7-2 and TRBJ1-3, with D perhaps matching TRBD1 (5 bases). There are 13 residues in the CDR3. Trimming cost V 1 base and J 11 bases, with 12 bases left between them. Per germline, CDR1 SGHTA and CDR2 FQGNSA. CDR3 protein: CASSLGGPSAIYF. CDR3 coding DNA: TGTGCCAGCAGCTTAGGGGGCCCTTCTGCCATATATTTT.